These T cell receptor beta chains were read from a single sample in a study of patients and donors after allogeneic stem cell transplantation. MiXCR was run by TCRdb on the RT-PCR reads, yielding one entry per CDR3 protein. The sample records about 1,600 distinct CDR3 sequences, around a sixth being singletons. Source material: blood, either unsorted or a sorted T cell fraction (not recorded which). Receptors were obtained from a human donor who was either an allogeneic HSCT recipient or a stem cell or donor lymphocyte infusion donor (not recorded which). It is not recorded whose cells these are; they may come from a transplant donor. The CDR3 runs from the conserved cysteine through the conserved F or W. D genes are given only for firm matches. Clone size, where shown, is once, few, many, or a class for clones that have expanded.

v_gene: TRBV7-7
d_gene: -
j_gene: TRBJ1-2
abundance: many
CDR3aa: CASSPGRGYGYTF
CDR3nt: TGTGCCAGCAGCCCCGGCAGGGGATATGGCTACACCTTC

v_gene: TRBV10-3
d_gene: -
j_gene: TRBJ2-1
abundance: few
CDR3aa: CAITMTSPNEQFF
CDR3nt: TGTGCCATCACCATGACTAGTCCCAATGAGCAGTTCTTC

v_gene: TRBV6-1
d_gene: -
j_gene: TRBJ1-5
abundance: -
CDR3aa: CASSEQFNQPQHF
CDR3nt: TGTGCCAGCAGTGAACAGTTCAATCAGCCCCAGCATTTT

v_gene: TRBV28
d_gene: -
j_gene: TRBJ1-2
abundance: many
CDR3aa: CASSLIGRGAGYTF
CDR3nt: TGTGCCAGCAGTTTAATCGGCCGAGGCGCTGGCTACACCTTC

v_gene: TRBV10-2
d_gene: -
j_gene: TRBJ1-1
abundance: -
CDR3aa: CASSGSLGTEAFF
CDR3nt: TGCGCCAGCAGTGGAAGTCTAGGGACTGAAGCTTTCTTT

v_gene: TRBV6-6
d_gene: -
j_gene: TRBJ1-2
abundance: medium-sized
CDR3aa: CASSPDGTYGYTF
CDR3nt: TGTGCCAGCAGTCCGGACGGAACCTATGGCTACACCTTC

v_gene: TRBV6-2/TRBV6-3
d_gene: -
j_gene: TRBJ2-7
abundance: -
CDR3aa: CASSYSGSTYEQYF
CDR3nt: TGTGCCAGCAGTTACTCCGGATCGACCTACGAGCAGTACTTC

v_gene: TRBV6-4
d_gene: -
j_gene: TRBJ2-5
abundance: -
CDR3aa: CARGLRQETQYF
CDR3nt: TGTGCCAGGGGACTCCGCCAAGAGACCCAGTACTTC

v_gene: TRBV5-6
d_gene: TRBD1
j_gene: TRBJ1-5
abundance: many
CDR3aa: CASSIYRGEGNQPQHF
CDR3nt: TGTGCCAGCAGCATTTACAGGGGCGAGGGCAATCAGCCCCAGCATTTT

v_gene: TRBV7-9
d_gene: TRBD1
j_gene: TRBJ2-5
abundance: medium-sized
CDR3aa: CASSLPTGDRETQYF
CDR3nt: TGTGCCAGCAGCTTACCAACAGGGGACAGAGAGACCCAGTACTTC

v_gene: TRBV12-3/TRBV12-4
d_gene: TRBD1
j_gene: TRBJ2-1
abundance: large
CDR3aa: CASRPGQGRNEQFF
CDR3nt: TGTGCCAGCAGACCCGGACAGGGGCGAAATGAGCAGTTCTTC

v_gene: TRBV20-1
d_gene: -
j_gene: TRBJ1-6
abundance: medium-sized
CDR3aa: CSARDGCRTPNNSPLHF
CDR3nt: TGCAGTGCTAGAGATGGCTGCAGGACACCCAATAATTCACCCCTCCACTTT

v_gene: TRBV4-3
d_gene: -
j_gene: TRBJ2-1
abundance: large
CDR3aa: CASSDTYNEQFF
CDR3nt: TGCGCCAGCAGCGACACCTACAATGAGCAGTTCTTC

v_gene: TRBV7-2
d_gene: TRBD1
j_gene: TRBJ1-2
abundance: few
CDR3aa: CASSLGTVTGGYGYTF
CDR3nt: TGTGCCAGCAGCTTAGGGACCGTGACAGGGGGATATGGCTACACCTTC

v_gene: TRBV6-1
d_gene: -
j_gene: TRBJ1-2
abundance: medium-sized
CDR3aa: CASSDRRRSGYTF
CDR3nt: TGTGCCAGCAGTGATCGAAGACGGTCTGGCTACACCTTC

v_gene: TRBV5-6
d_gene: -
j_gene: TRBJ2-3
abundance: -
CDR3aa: CASSFDPEGDTQYF
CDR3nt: TGTGCCAGCAGCTTTGACCCAGAAGGGGATACGCAGTATTTT

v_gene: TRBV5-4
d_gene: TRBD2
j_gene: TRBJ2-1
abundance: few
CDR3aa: CASSPLADSYNEQFF
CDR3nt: TGTGCCAGCAGCCCGCTAGCGGACTCCTACAATGAGCAGTTCTTC

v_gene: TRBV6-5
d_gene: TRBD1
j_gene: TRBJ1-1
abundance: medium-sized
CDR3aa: CASGTGTGGLSTEAFF
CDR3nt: TGTGCCAGCGGAACCGGGACAGGGGGGTTGAGCACTGAAGCTTTCTTT

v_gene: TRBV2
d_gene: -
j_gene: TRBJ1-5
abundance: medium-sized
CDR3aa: CASSSIYSNQPQHF
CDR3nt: TGTGCCAGCAGTTCGATATATAGCAATCAGCCCCAGCATTTT

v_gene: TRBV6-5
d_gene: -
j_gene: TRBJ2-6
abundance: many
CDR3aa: CASSPTQGLGANVLTF
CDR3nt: TGTGCCAGCAGTCCGACCCAGGGGCTTGGGGCCAACGTCCTGACTTTC

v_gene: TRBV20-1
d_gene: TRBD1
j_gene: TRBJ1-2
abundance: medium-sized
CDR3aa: CSASPGQGASYGYTF
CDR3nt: TGCAGTGCTTCTCCGGGACAGGGGGCGAGCTATGGCTACACCTTC

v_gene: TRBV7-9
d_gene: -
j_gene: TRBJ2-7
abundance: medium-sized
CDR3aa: CASSGGLSRYEQYF
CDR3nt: TGTGCCAGCAGCGGGGGACTGTCCCGATACGAGCAGTACTTC

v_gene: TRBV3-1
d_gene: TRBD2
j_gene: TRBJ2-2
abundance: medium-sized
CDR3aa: CASSHGTSGFSNTGELFF
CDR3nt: TGTGCCAGCAGCCACGGGACTAGCGGGTTTTCTAACACCGGGGAGCTGTTTTTT

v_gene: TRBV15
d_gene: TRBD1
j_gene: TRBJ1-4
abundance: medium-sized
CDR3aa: CATSRAGTGVEKLFF
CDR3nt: TGTGCCACCAGCAGAGCCGGGACAGGGGTTGAAAAACTGTTTTTT

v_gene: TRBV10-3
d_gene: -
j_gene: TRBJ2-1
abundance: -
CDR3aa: CAISESGGVPNEQFF
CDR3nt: TGTGCCATCAGTGAGTCGGGCGGGGTACCCAATGAGCAGTTCTTC

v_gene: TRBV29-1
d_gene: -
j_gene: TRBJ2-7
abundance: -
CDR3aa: CSVRGGQSSYEQYF
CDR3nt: TGCAGCGTGCGAGGAGGACAGAGCTCCTACGAGCAGTACTTC

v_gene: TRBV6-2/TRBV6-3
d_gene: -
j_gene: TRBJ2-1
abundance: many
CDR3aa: CASRTVLSRDEQFF
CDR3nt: TGTGCCAGCAGGACAGTTTTAAGTAGGGATGAGCAGTTCTTC